This T cell receptor (beta chain) derives from a study of radiation and T cells in renal cell carcinoma. Background on the study: Nephrectomy followed 15 Gy stereotactic body radiation by 4 weeks. Study observations and caveats: Baseline intratumoral clonotype presence is unknown without pretreatment biopsies. In blood, top tumor clones expanded by 2 weeks, shrinking by 4.

Points on this clone: Its antigen is unknown.

Produced via immunoSEQ multiplex PCR; TCRdb's table is partial and in-frame only. The sample lists 150,000 or so clones, over 75% occurring once. Time point denoted: baseline pretreatment blood. Regarding treatment: 15 Gy SBRT to primary tumor, nephrectomy 4 weeks later. This renal cell carcinoma was of the clear cell type. The receptor was isolated from a woman aged 50 to 60 with renal cell carcinoma. Sample: blood, taken from a patient whose treatment included radiotherapy and nephrectomy.

As DNA, the CDR3 is TGTGCCAGCAGCCCCGGACGATCGCACGGAAATCAGCCCCAGCATTTT. It encodes CASSPGRSHGNQPQHF. The chain joins TRBV7-8 to TRBJ1-5; no clear D. Germline V CDR1 and CDR2: SGHVS, FQNEAQ. Deletions cut 5 bases from V and 4 bases from J, with 18 bases between. CDR3 length: 16 residues.